Below are 8 T cell receptor beta chains sequenced from a single sample in a study of regulatory T cells in long-lasting Graves disease. With iRepertoire HTBI primers and Arm-PCR of CDR3 regions, TCR beta libraries were built. TCRdb analysed the multiplex PCR reads with MiXCR anew, one entry per CDR3 protein. The table has about 460,000 distinct CDR3 sequences, approximately 23% seen once. Time point here: persistent/refractory GD, antithyroid drugs over 5 years with positive TRAb. Extracted RNA from PBMCs served as the source of the TCR library. This material consisted of peripheral blood mononuclear cells (PBMCs), taken when the disease was refractory, from a patient treated with antithyroid drugs. Source of these receptors: a female donor with Graves disease.

V usage is TRBV10-3 and J usage is TRBJ1-1; a possible D gene is TRBD1 (5 bases). The V end lost 10 bases, the J end lost 1 base, and 10 bases lay between the germline ends. From germline, CDR1 is ENHRY and CDR2 SYGVKD. CDR3 size: 12 residues. CDR3 nucleotide sequence: TGTGCCACCTCGGGGGGGAACACTGAAGCTTTCTTT. This gives the protein CATSGGNTEAFF.

This clonotype was counted between two and nine times. This sequence joins TRBV7-2 and TRBJ2-7, with 10 bases fitting TRBD2. Trimming cost V 4 bases and J 7 bases; bases outside gene matches: 16. The germline gives CDR1 SGHTA, CDR2 FQGNSA. This CDR3 region has 17 residues. In nucleotides, the CDR3 is TGTGCCAGCAGCTACGCCGCAGCGGGAGGGCCGTTGGGGGAGCAGTACTTC. It encodes CASSYAAAGGPLGEQYF.

The chain recombines TRBV14 with TRBJ1-2; tentative D call: TRBD1 (5 bases). Per the germline V gene, CDR1 is SGHDN and CDR2 is FVKESK. The CDR3 is 14 residues long. Trimming stripped 0 bases from V and 3 bases from J, with 8 bases between. The CDR3 sequence is CASSQDLGDYGYTF. Here the CDR3 DNA reads TGTGCCAGCAGCCAAGATCTGGGGGACTATGGCTACACCTTC.

This clonotype was found a few times. The chain uses TRBV28 and TRBJ2-5; possibly TRBD2 for D (6 bases). From germline, CDR1 is MDHEN and CDR2 SYDVKM. The CDR3 is made up of 14 amino acids. V lost 3 bases and J 5 bases, leaving 13 bases between the germline ends. The CDR3 loop is CASSLGRGLETQYF. The CDR3 DNA reads TGTGCCAGCAGTTTGGGACGGGGGTTGGAGACCCAGTACTTC.

The chain couples TRBV28 to TRBJ2-3; no firm D call. Germline V gene lookup returns CDR1 MDHEN and CDR2 SYDVKM. The V and J ends lost 1 base and 8 bases respectively, with 16 bases between them. CDR3 length: 15 amino acids. The CDR3 nucleotides are TGTGCCAGCAGTTTATCATCCACCGCGGCCTCTACGCAGTATTTT. This codes for CASSLSSTAASTQYF.

This clonotype was recorded a few times. This chain joins TRBV19 and TRBJ2-7; D is unresolved. V was shortened by 2 bases and J by 2 bases, with 7 bases between the two germline ends. CDR3 size: 13 residues. The germline gives CDR1 LNHDA, CDR2 SQIVND (reference sequence). This chain's CDR3 is CASSINSPYEQYF. The DNA for the CDR3 is TGTGCCAGTAGTATAAACAGCCCCTACGAGCAGTACTTC.

This clonotype was observed a handful of times. This chain joins TRBV29-1 and TRBJ2-7, with 10 bases lining up with TRBD1. Looked up from germline, CDR1 is SQVTM and CDR2 is ANQGSEA. The CDR3 is 13 residues long. Unmatched junction bases numbered 6, after V lost 4 bases and J lost 6 bases. The CDR3 DNA follows: TGCAGCGTTGTCCTCCGGGACAGGGGCGAGCAGTACTTC. Its protein is CSVVLRDRGEQYF.

The chain recombines TRBV6-2 or TRBV6-3 with TRBJ1-2; no definite D call. CDR3 length: 13 residues. V dropped 3 bases and J dropped 6 bases, with 11 bases sitting between them. Germline V gives CDR1 MNHEY, CDR2 SVGEGT. This chain's CDR3 is CASSYNSGDGYTF. In nucleotides, the CDR3 is TGTGCCAGCAGTTATAACTCCGGGGATGGCTACACCTTC.